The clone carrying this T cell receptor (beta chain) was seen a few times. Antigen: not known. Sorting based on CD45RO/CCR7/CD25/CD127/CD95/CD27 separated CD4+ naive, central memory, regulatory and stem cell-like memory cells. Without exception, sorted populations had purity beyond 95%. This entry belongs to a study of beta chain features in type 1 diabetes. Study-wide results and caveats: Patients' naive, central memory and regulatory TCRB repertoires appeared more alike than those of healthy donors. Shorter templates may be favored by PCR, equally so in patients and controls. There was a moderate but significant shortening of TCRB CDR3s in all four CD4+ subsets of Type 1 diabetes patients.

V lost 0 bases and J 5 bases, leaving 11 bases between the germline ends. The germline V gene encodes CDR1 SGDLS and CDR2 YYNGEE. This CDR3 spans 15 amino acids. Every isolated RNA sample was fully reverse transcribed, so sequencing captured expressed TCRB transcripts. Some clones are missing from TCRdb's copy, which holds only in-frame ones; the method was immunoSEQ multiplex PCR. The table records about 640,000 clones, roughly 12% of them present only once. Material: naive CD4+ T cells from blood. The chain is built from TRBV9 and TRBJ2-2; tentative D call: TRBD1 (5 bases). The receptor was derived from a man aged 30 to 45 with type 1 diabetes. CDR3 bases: TGTGCCAGCAGCGTAGGGGGAAGGGGAACCGGGGAGCTGTTTTTT. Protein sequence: CASSVGGRGTGELFF.